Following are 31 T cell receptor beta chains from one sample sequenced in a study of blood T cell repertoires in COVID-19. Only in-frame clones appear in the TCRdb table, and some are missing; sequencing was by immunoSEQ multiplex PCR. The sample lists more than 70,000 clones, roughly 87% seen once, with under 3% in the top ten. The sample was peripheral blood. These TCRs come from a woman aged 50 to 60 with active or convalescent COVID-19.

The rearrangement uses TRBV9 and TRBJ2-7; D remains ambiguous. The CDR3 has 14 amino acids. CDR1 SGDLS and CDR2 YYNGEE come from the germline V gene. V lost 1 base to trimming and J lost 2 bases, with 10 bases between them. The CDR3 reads CASSVSDLPYEQYF. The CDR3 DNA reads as TGTGCCAGCAGCGTATCAGATTTACCCTACGAGCAGTACTTC. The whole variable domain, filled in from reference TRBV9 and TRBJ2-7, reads DSGVTQTPKHLITATGQRVTLRCSPRSGDLSVYWYQQSLDQGLQFLIQYYNGEERAKGNILERFSAQQFPDLHSELNLSSLELGDSALYFCASSVSDLPYEQYFGPGTRLTVT.

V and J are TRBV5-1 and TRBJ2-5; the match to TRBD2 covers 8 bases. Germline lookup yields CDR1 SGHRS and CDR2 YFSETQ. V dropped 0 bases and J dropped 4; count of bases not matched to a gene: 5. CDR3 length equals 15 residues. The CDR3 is CASSLGTSTRETQYF. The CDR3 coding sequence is TGCGCCAGCAGCTTGGGGACTAGCACCAGAGAGACCCAGTACTTC.

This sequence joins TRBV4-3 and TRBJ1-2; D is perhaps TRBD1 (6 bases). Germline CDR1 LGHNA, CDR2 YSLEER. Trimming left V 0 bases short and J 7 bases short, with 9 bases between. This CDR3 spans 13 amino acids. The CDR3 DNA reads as TGCGCCAGCAGCCAAGAGACAGGAAGTGGCTACACCTTC. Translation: CASSQETGSGYTF.

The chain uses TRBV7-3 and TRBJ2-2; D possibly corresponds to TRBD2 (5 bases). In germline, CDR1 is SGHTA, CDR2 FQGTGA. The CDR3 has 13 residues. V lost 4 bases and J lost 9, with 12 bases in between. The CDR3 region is CASSSGLGRELFF. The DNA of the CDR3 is TGTGCCAGCAGCTCCGGACTGGGCCGGGAGCTGTTTTTT.

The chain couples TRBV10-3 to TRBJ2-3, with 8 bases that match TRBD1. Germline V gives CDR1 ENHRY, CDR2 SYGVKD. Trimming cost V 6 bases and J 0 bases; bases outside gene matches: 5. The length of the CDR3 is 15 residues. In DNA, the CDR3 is TGTGCCATCAGCGGACAGGGACCTAGCACAGATACGCAGTATTTT. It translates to CAISGQGPSTDTQYF.

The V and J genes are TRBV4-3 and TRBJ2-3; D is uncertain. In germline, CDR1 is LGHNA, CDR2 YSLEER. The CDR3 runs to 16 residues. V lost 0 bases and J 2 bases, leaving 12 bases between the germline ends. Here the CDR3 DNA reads TGCGCCAGCAGCCAAGATTCGCGCCGATCCACAGATACGCAGTATTTT. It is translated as CASSQDSRRSTDTQYF.

For the CDR3, the DNA is TGTGCCAGCAGTTACGGACAGGGGGCTGTCTATGAGCAGTTCTTC. This codes for CASSYGQGAVYEQFF. The chain has TRBV6-5 and TRBJ2-1; 11 positions agree with TRBD1. V lost 2 bases, J lost 8 bases, and 5 bases stayed unmatched. The V gene's germline CDR1 is MNHEY and CDR2 SVGAGI. The CDR3 spans 15 residues.

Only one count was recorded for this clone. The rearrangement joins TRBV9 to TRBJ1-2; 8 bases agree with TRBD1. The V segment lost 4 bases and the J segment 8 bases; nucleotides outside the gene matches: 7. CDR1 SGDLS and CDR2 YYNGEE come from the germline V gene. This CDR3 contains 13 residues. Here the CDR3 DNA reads TGTGCCAGCAGCTTAGAGACAGGGGACGGCTACACCTTC. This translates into CASSLETGDGYTF.

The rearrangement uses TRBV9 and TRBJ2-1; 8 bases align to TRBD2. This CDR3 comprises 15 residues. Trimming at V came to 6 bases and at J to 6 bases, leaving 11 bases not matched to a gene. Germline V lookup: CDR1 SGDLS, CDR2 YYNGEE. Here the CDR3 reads CASTYSGTTPNEQFF. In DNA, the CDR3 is TGTGCCAGCACCTATAGCGGGACCACTCCCAATGAGCAGTTCTTC.

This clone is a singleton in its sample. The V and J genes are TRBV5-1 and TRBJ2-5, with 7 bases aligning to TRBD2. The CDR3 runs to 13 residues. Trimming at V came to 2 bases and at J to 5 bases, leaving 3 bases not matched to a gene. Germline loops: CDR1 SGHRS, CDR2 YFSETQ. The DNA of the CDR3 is TGCGCCAGCAGCTTAAGGGGAGGGGAGACCCAGTACTTC. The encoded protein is CASSLRGGETQYF.

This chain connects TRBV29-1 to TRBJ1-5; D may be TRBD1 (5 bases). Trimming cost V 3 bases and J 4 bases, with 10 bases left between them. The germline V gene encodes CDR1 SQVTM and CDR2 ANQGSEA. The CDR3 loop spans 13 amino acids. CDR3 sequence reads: CSVDSGGNQPQHF. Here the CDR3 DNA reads TGCAGCGTTGATTCGGGGGGAAATCAGCCCCAGCATTTT.

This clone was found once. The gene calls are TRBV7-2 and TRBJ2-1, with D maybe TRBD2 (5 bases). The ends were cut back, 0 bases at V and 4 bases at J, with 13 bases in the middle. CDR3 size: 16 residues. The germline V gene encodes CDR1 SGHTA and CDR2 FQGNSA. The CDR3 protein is CASSLAASMKYNEQFF. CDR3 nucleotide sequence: TGTGCCAGCAGCTTAGCGGCTAGCATGAAATACAATGAGCAGTTCTTC.

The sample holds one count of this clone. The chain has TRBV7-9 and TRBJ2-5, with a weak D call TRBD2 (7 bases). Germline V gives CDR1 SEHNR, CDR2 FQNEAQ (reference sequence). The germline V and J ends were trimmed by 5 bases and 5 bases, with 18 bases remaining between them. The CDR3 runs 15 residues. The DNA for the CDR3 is TGTGCCAGCAGCCCGCCGGGGGGCGCGGGGGAGACCCAGTACTTC. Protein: CASSPPGGAGETQYF.

DNA for the CDR3: TGTGCCAGCAGCACCTCCCTTGGCCATAGCAATCAGCCCCAGCATTTT. Its translation is CASSTSLGHSNQPQHF. The chain has TRBV13 and TRBJ1-5, with D uncertain. The CDR3 extends over 16 amino acids. V was shortened by 5 bases and J by 0 bases, with 14 bases between the two germline ends. CDR1 and CDR2 (germline): PRHDT, FYEKMQ (reference sequence).

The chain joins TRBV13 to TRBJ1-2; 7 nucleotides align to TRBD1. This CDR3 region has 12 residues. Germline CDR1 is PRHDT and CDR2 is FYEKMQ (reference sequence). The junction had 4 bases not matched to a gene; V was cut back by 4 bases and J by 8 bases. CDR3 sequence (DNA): TGTGCCAGCAGCTATACAGGGGAAGGCTACACCTTC. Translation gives CASSYTGEGYTF.

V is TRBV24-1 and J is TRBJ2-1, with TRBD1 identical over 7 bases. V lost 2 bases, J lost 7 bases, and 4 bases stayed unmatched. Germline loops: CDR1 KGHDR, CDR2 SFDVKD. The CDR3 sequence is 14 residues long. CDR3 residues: CATSDSTGVNEQFF. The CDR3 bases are TGTGCCACCAGTGATTCCACAGGGGTAAATGAGCAGTTCTTC.

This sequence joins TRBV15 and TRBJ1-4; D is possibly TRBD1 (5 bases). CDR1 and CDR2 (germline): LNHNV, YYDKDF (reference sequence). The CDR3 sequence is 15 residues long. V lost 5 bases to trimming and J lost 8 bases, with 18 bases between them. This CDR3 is CATSRPFGAGEKLFF. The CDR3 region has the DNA TGTGCCACCAGCCGCCCCTTTGGGGCAGGGGAAAAACTGTTTTTT.

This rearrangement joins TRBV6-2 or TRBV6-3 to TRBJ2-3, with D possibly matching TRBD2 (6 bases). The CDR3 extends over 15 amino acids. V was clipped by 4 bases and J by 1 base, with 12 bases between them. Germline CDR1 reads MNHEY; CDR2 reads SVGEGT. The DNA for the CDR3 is TGTGCCAGCAGTTCCATAGCGGATCGCACAGATACGCAGTATTTT. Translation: CASSSIADRTDTQYF.

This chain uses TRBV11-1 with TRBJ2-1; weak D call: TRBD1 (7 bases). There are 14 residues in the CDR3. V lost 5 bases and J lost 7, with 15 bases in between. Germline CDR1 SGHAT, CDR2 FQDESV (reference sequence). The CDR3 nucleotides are TGTGCCAGCAGCCTAGGGGGCGGGGCAAATGAGCAGTTCTTC. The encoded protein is CASSLGGGANEQFF.

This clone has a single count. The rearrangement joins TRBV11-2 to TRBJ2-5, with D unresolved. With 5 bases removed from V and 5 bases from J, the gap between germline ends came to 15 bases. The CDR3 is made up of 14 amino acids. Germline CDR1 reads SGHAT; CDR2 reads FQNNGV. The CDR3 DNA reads TGTGCCAGCAGCCCGAGGTTGGTCGCGGAGACCCAGTACTTC. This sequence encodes CASSPRLVAETQYF.

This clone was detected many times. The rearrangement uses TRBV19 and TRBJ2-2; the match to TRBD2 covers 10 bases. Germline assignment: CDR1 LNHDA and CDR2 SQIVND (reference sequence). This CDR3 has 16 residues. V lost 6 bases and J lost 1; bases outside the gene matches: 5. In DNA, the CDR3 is TGTGCCAGTAGCGGTGCTAGCGGGGGGAACACCGGGGAGCTGTTTTTT. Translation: CASSGASGGNTGELFF.

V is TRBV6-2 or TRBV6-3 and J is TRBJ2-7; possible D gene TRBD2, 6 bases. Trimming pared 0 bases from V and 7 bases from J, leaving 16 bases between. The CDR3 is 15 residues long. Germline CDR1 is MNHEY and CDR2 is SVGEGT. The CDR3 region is CASSYSKPYAGEQYF. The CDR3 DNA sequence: TGTGCCAGCAGTTACTCGAAACCTTATGCGGGGGAGCAGTACTTC.

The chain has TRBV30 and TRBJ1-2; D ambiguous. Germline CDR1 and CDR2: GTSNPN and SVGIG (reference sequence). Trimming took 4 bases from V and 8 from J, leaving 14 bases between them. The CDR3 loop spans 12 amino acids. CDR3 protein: CAWTPGAVGYTF. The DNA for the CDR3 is TGTGCCTGGACGCCGGGAGCCGTGGGCTACACCTTC.

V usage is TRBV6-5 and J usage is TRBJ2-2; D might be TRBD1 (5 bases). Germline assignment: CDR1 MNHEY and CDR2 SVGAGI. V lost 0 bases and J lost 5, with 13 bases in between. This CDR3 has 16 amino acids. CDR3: CASSYSEAGITGELFF. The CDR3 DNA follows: TGTGCCAGCAGTTACTCAGAGGCAGGGATTACCGGGGAGCTGTTTTTT.

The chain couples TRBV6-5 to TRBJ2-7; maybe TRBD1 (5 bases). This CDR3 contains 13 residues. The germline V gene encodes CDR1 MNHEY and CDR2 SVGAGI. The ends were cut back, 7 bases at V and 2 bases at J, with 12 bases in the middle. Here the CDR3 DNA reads TGTGCCAGCAAGGGTGGGGCTACCTACGAGCAGTACTTC. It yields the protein CASKGGATYEQYF.

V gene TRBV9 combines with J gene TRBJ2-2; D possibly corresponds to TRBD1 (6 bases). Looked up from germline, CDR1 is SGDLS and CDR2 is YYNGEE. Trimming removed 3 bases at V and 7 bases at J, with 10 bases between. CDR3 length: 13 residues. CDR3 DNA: TGTGCCAGCAGCGGGTCAGGGGTCGGGGAGCTGTTTTTT. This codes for CASSGSGVGELFF.

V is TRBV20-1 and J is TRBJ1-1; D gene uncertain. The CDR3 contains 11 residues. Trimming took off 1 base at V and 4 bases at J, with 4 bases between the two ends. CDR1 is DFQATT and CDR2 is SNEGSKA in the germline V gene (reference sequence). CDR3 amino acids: CSARGATEAFF. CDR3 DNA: TGCAGTGCTAGAGGGGCCACTGAAGCTTTCTTT.

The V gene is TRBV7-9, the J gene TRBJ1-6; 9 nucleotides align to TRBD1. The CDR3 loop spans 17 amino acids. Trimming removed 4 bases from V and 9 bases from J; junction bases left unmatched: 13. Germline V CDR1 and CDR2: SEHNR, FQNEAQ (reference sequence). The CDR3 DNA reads TGTGCCAGCAGCTCCACCAGTGGACAGGGGATGGCTTCACCCCTCCACTTT. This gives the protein CASSSTSGQGMASPLHF.

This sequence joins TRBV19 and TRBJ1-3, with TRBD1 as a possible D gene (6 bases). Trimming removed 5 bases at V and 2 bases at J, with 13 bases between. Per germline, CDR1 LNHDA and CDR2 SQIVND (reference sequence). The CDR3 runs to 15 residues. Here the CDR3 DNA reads TGTGCCAGTAGTGAGGAGACAGGAACTGGAAACACCATATATTTT. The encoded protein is CASSEETGTGNTIYF.

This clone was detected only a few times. The CDR3, as DNA: TGTGCCAGCAGCGGGGCAGGTGGAAACACCATATATTTT. This codes for CASSGAGGNTIYF. The rearrangement links TRBV7-8 to TRBJ1-3, with a weak D call TRBD1 (5 bases). In germline, CDR1 is SGHVS, CDR2 FQNEAQ. The CDR3 is made up of 13 amino acids. Trimming shortened V by 5 bases and J by 3 bases, and 8 bases separated the two germline ends.

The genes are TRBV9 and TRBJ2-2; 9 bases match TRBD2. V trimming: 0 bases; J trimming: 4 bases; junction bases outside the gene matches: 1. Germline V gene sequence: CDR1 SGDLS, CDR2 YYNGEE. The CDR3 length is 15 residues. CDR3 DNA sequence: TGTGCCAGCAGCGTAGGGGGACTAGCCACCGGGGAGCTGTTTTTT. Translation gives CASSVGGLATGELFF.